Following are 19 T cell receptor beta chains from one sample sequenced in a study of T-cell reconstitution after alpha-beta-depleted transplantation in children. A TCRbeta library incorporating unique molecular identifiers was prepared. TCRdb re-called the PCR reads with MiXCR, one entry per CDR3 protein. This sample has about 90,000 distinct CDR3 sequences, with 15% to 17% found just once. The sequences come from PBMCs, mostly from graft donor cells, collected 180 days after TCRalphabeta/CD19-depleted stem cell transplant. These receptors all come from a male patient between 2 and 10 years old who had a stem cell transplant for acute lymphoblastic leukemia, so the T cells may come from the graft donor.

A few counts support this clonotype. The chain is built from TRBV12-3 or TRBV12-4 and TRBJ2-4, with a tentative D call TRBD1 (7 bases). Deletions cut 2 bases from V and 9 bases from J, with 17 bases between. The CDR3 is 15 residues long. As DNA, the CDR3 is TGTGCCAGCAGTTTAAGGAGGGGGCGGACGGGCATTCAGTACTTC. Amino acids: CASSLRRGRTGIQYF.

This clonotype was picked up a small number of times. The J gene is TRBJ2-6, the V gene TRBV19, with D perhaps matching TRBD1 (6 bases). The CDR3 contains 16 residues. Per the germline V gene, CDR1 is LNHDA and CDR2 is SQIVND (reference sequence). The ends were cut back, 4 bases at V and 5 bases at J, with 15 bases in the middle. The CDR3 sequence: CASSRDTARRANVLTF. In DNA form, the CDR3 reads TGTGCCAGTAGTAGGGACACCGCCAGAAGGGCCAACGTCCTGACTTTC.

At least ten counts were recorded for this clonotype. J is TRBJ1-4 and V is TRBV20-1, with 9 bases fitting TRBD1. Per the germline V gene, CDR1 is DFQATT and CDR2 is SNEGSKA (reference sequence). With V trimmed by 0 bases and J by 5 bases, 4 bases remained unmatched. The CDR3 length is 15 residues. CDR3 region: CSARETGTGNEKLFF. CDR3 in DNA: TGCAGTGCTAGAGAAACAGGGACAGGGAATGAAAAACTGTTTTTT.

This rearrangement joins TRBV4-1 to TRBJ2-1, with D unresolved. Germline CDR1 reads MGHRA; CDR2 reads YSYEKL. The CDR3 covers 11 residues. Trimming stripped 4 bases from V and 13 bases from J, with 11 bases between. The CDR3 bases are TGCGCCAGCAGCCGGTCTGGTTCCCAGTTCTTC. Residues: CASSRSGSQFF.

This clonotype was seen a handful of times. V usage is TRBV30 and J usage is TRBJ1-2; D unresolved. This CDR3 region has 14 residues. V was cut by 0 bases and J by 8 bases, with 16 bases left in between. Germline V gives CDR1 GTSNPN, CDR2 SVGIG (reference sequence). The CDR3 DNA follows: TGTGCCTGGAGTGTAACAGACCGGATAGGGGGCTACACCTTC. As protein: CAWSVTDRIGGYTF.

The chain links TRBV6-5 to TRBJ1-3, with unresolved D. Germline CDR1 and CDR2: MNHEY and SVGAGI. This CDR3 is 15 amino acids long. V lost 0 bases, J lost 4 bases, and 10 bases lay in between. CDR3 in amino acids: CASSYSMGIGNTIYF. The CDR3 DNA reads as TGTGCCAGCAGTTACTCTATGGGGATAGGAAACACCATATATTTT.

The table lists this clonotype with a few counts. The chain recombines TRBV3-1 with TRBJ1-2; 12 nucleotides match TRBD1. V shed 7 bases, J shed 8 bases, and the junction held 14 bases outside the gene matches. Germline CDR1 reads LGHDT; CDR2 reads YNNKEL (reference sequence). CDR3 length: 16 amino acids. The CDR3 sequence is CASTPRGGTGGGGYTF. For the CDR3, the DNA is TGTGCCAGCACCCCAAGAGGAGGGACAGGGGGCGGCGGCTACACCTTC. Supplemented by reference TRBV3-1 and TRBJ1-2, the full variable domain reads DTAVSQTPKYLVTQMGNDKSIKCEQNLGHDTMYWYKQDSKKFLKIMFSYNNKELIINETVPNRFSPKSPDKAHLNLHINSLELGDSAVYFCASTPRGGTGGGGYTFGSGTRLTVV.

The table lists this clonotype with a few counts. The chain carries TRBV5-4 and TRBJ1-6; the D is unclear. Germline CDR1 reads SGHNT; CDR2 reads YYREEE (reference sequence). This CDR3 is 15 amino acids long. V was pared by 4 bases and J by 0 bases, with 8 bases between. The CDR3 protein is CASSEESSYNSPLHF. CDR3 in DNA: TGTGCCAGCAGCGAGGAAAGCTCCTATAATTCACCCCTCCACTTT. Drawing the rest from reference TRBV5-4 and TRBJ1-6, the complete variable domain is ETGVTQSPTHLIKTRGQQVTLRCSSQSGHNTVSWYQQALGQGPQFIFQYYREEENGRGNFPPRFSGLQFPNYSSELNVNALELDDSALYLCASSEESSYNSPLHFGNGTRLTVT.

As DNA, the CDR3 is TGTGCCAGCAGCCAAGACTCACCGTCTAGCGGGGTTGGCTACGAGCAGTACTTC. This gives the protein CASSQDSPSSGVGYEQYF. The V gene is TRBV4-2, the J gene TRBJ2-7, with 9 positions matching TRBD2. Losses at the gene ends were 0 bases for V and 3 bases for J; bases not matched to a gene: 12. The CDR3 totals 18 residues. CDR1 is LGHNA, CDR2 YNFKEQ, per germline.

The V gene is TRBV11-3, the J gene TRBJ2-5, with D perhaps TRBD1 or TRBD2 (5 bases each). The CDR3 runs to 14 residues. In germline, CDR1 is SGHNT, CDR2 YENEEA. Trimming pared 5 bases from V and 4 bases from J, leaving 14 bases between. CDR3 in amino acids: CASSLRGNGETQYF. CDR3 in DNA: TGTGCCAGCAGCCTGAGGGGAAATGGAGAGACCCAGTACTTC.

This clonotype was counted many times. The chain recombines TRBV12-3 or TRBV12-4 with TRBJ1-4; 7 nucleotides align to TRBD1. V shed 5 bases and J 5 bases; nucleotides not matched to a gene: 11. The CDR3 runs to 16 residues. CDR3 sequence (DNA): TGTGCCAGCAGTCCGACAGGGTTCGGTGGGAATGAAAAACTGTTTTTT. This gives the protein CASSPTGFGGNEKLFF.

This clonotype was counted at least ten times. This rearrangement joins TRBV10-2 to TRBJ2-7; D possibly corresponds to TRBD2 (5 bases). The V end was cut by 5 bases, the J end by 5 bases, with 10 bases between. Germline values: CDR1 WSHSY, CDR2 SAAADI. There are 12 residues in the CDR3. CDR3 sequence reads: CASSLGGNEQYF. CDR3 nucleotide sequence: TGCGCCAGCAGTCTAGGAGGTAACGAGCAGTACTTC.

At least ten counts were recorded for this clonotype. V usage is TRBV11-2 and J usage is TRBJ2-1; no definite D call. The V gene lost 7 bases and the J gene lost 8 bases, with 21 bases spanning the gap. Germline-derived CDR1 and CDR2 are SGHAT and FQNNGV. The CDR3 runs to 15 residues. CDR3 nucleotide sequence: TGTGCCAGCAACCCAGACCACCCCAAGACCCATGAGCAGTTCTTC. Translated: CASNPDHPKTHEQFF.

This clonotype appeared a few times. This chain uses TRBV5-1 with TRBJ2-1; unclear D gene. The length of the CDR3 is 14 residues. CDR1 and CDR2 (germline): SGHRS, YFSETQ. V dropped 5 bases and J dropped 5 bases, with 14 bases sitting between them. As DNA, the CDR3 is TGCGCCAGCAGTCTGGGTGTGGTCGACAATGAGCAGTTCTTC. Translated, it gives CASSLGVVDNEQFF.

This clonotype was seen only a few times. This sequence joins TRBV20-1 and TRBJ1-1, with 8 bases fitting TRBD1. J gave up 7 bases and V 6 bases, and 7 bases lay outside the gene matches. The CDR3 loop spans 12 amino acids. Germline CDR1 is DFQATT and CDR2 is SNEGSKA (reference sequence). Here the CDR3 DNA reads TGCAGTGCCGGACAGGGATTCGATGAAGCTTTCTTT. Its translation: CSAGQGFDEAFF.

With regard to this clonotype: Possible read error: a much larger clone is one base away. No conserved phenylalanine or tryptophan is present at the end of the CDR3, so a read error is the likely explanation. V and J are TRBV12-3 or TRBV12-4 and TRBJ1-1; no reliable D call. The CDR3 contains 13 residues. Between the trimmed V and J ends, which lost 7 bases and 1 base, there was a span of 10 bases. CDR3 protein: CASNPQQNTEAFS. CDR3 sequence (DNA): TGTGCCAGCAACCCCCAGCAGAACACTGAAGCTTTCTCT.

This clonotype has ten or more counts. The gene calls are TRBV29-1 and TRBJ2-5; D is unresolved. CDR1 and CDR2 from the germline V gene are SQVTM and ANQGSEA. This CDR3 has 10 residues. V shed 4 bases and J shed 5 bases, with 5 bases lying between them. DNA of the CDR3: TGCAGCGTTGCCGGGGAGACCCAGTACTTC. Translating it yields CSVAGETQYF.

This clonotype was counted between two and nine times. The V call is TRBV20-1, the J call TRBJ2-5; 10 bases are a match to TRBD2. In germline, CDR1 is DFQATT, CDR2 SNEGSKA (reference sequence). The CDR3 has 16 residues. J gave up 1 base and V 0 bases, and 5 bases lay outside the gene matches. CDR3 coding DNA: TGCAGTGCTAGAGATCCTAGCGGGGGAGTCCAAGAGACCCAGTACTTC. Encoded protein: CSARDPSGGVQETQYF.

The V and J genes are TRBV5-1 and TRBJ1-2, with a possible D match to TRBD1 (5 bases). Deletions cut 0 bases from V and 3 bases from J, with 9 bases between. From germline, CDR1 is SGHRS and CDR2 YFSETQ. CDR3 length: 14 residues. The CDR3 sequence: CASSLAGAYYGYTF. In DNA, the CDR3 is TGCGCCAGCAGCTTGGCCGGGGCCTACTATGGCTACACCTTC.